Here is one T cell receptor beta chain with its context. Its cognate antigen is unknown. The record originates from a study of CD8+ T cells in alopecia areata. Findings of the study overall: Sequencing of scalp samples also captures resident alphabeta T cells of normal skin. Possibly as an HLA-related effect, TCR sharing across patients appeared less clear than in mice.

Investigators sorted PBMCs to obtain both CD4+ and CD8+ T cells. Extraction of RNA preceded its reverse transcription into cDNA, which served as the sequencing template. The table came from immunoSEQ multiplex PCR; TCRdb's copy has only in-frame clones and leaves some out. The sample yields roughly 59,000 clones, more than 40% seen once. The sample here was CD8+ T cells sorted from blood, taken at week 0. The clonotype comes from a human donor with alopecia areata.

The CDR3 DNA sequence: TGCGCCAGCAGCCTTCAGGGACAGGGTTACAATGAGCAGTTCTTC. Translating gives CASSLQGQGYNEQFF. V gene TRBV4-1 combines with J gene TRBJ2-1, with TRBD1 matching 9 bases. Germline V lookup: CDR1 MGHRA, CDR2 YSYEKL. The CDR3 is 15 residues long. Unmatched junction bases numbered 5, after V lost 4 bases and J lost 4 bases.